This is a list of T cell receptor beta chains from one sample in a study of blood T cell repertoires in COVID-19. The table came from immunoSEQ multiplex PCR; TCRdb's copy has only in-frame clones and leaves some out. The table lists roughly 32,000 clones, about 92% of them singletons. Sequenced sample: peripheral blood. These receptor sequences come from a male donor with active COVID-19. Both conserved end residues are part of each CDR3. The D gene is left open where the match is weak. For some rows the clone size is stated as once, few or many, or as a class when expanded; others skip it.

CDR3 length,J gene,clone size,D gene,V gene,CDR3 protein,CDR3 DNA
16,TRBJ2-7,-,-,TRBV27,CASSPRQGLGSYEQYF,TGTGCCAGCAGTCCTAGACAGGGACTTGGCTCCTACGAGCAGTACTTC
17,TRBJ1-2,-,-,TRBV4-3,CASSQNSFREANYGYTF,TGCGCCAGCAGCCAGAATTCCTTCAGGGAAGCTAACTATGGCTACACCTTC
17,TRBJ2-3,-,TRBD2,TRBV5-1,CASSFLRRGARTDTQYF,TGCGCCAGCAGCTTTCTACGGCGGGGGGCTAGGACAGATACGCAGTATTTT
15,TRBJ2-1,-,TRBD1,TRBV27,CASSFAGQGLNEQFF,TGTGCCAGCAGTTTCGCCGGACAGGGGTTGAATGAGCAGTTCTTC
15,TRBJ2-6,-,-,TRBV30,CAWSVRGTGANVLTF,TGTGCCTGGAGTGTAAGGGGGACTGGGGCCAACGTCCTGACTTTC
15,TRBJ2-3,-,-,TRBV7-9,CASDGRLSGTDTQYF,TGTGCCAGTGATGGTCGACTTAGCGGCACAGATACGCAGTATTTT
18,TRBJ2-7,-,TRBD1,TRBV2,CASSEDRWGQPNSYEQYF,TGTGCCAGCAGTGAAGATCGTTGGGGACAGCCGAACTCCTACGAGCAGTACTTC
19,TRBJ1-2,-,TRBD1,TRBV7-6,CASSLLRPLTGFNNYGYTF,TGTGCCAGCAGCTTATTAAGGCCCCTGACAGGGTTCAACAACTATGGCTACACCTTC
14,TRBJ2-7,-,-,TRBV18,CASSQLLGAYEQYF,TGTGCCAGCTCACAGTTGCTCGGGGCCTACGAGCAGTACTTC
12,TRBJ1-6,once,-,TRBV4-1,CASSLMNSPLHF,TGCGCCAGCAGCCTAATGAATTCACCCCTCCACTTT
14,TRBJ2-1,once,-,TRBV6-6,CASSYRQVMVEQFF,TGTGCCAGCAGTTACCGGCAGGTAATGGTTGAGCAGTTCTTC
18,TRBJ2-2,-,-,TRBV7-2,CASSLVVPGVMRAGELFF,TGTGCCAGCAGCTTAGTAGTTCCAGGGGTAATGAGAGCCGGGGAGCTGTTTTTT
15,TRBJ1-1,-,TRBD1,TRBV6-5,CASSSSGTGMAEAFF,TGTGCCAGCAGTTCCTCCGGGACAGGGATGGCTGAAGCTTTCTTT
15,TRBJ2-3,-,-,TRBV24-1,CATSDLKQGGDTQYF,TGTGCCACCAGTGATTTGAAACAGGGAGGGGATACGCAGTATTTT
17,TRBJ1-4,-,-,TRBV4-1,CASSQAGRLATNEKLFF,TGCGCCAGCAGCCAGGCCGGGAGACTAGCGACTAATGAAAAACTGTTTTTT
14,TRBJ1-2,-,-,TRBV14,CASSPTGGIYGYTF,TGTGCCAGCAGCCCGACCGGAGGCATCTATGGCTACACCTTC
15,TRBJ1-1,-,TRBD1,TRBV3-1/TRBV3-2,CASRVRGQINTEAFF,TGTGCCAGCCGAGTTAGGGGACAGATTAACACTGAAGCTTTCTTT
14,TRBJ1-2,-,TRBD1,TRBV4-3,CASSQKTGGYGYTF,TGCGCCAGCAGCCAAAAAACAGGGGGCTATGGCTACACCTTC
16,TRBJ2-7,-,-,TRBV7-8,CASSLVGQGSASEQYF,TGTGCCAGCAGCTTAGTAGGTCAGGGGTCAGCAAGCGAGCAGTACTTC
17,TRBJ2-1,-,-,TRBV6-1,CASSERSGFISYNEQFF,TGTGCCAGCAGTGAACGGTCGGGTTTTATTAGTTACAATGAGCAGTTCTTC
16,TRBJ2-7,-,-,TRBV2,CASGAPRQSRTYEQYF,TGTGCCAGCGGCGCCCCCCGACAGTCCCGAACCTACGAGCAGTACTTC
16,TRBJ1-2,-,-,TRBV18,CASSALGAPGGDGYTF,TGTGCCAGCTCAGCCCTCGGGGCCCCGGGGGGAGATGGCTACACCTTC
16,TRBJ1-3,once,-,TRBV6-5,CASSYSKAHSGNTIYF,TGTGCCAGCAGTTACTCGAAAGCGCACTCTGGAAACACCATATATTTT
15,TRBJ1-2,-,-,TRBV6-2/TRBV6-3,CASSYSSPRGYGYTF,TGTGCCAGCAGTTACTCGAGCCCCAGGGGTTATGGCTACACCTTC
12,TRBJ1-2,-,-,TRBV3-1/TRBV3-2,CASSQESVGYTF,TGTGCCAGCAGCCAAGAGTCAGTTGGCTACACCTTC
15,TRBJ1-1,-,-,TRBV18,CASSPFTVGSGEAFF,TGTGCCAGCTCACCATTTACTGTCGGTTCCGGTGAAGCTTTCTTT
14,TRBJ1-6,-,-,TRBV25-1,CASSYRVRNSPLHF,TGTGCCAGCAGTTACAGGGTTAGGAATTCACCCCTCCACTTT
15,TRBJ2-7,-,-,TRBV9,CASSVVGDNSYEQYF,TGTGCCAGCAGCGTAGTGGGGGACAATTCCTACGAGCAGTACTTC
14,TRBJ1-2,-,TRBD1,TRBV6-6,CASSKGAFNYGYTF,TGTGCCAGCTCCAAGGGGGCCTTTAACTATGGCTACACCTTC
13,TRBJ2-1,-,-,TRBV18,CASSPGQNNEQFF,TGTGCCAGCTCACCAGGGCAGAACAATGAGCAGTTCTTC
15,TRBJ1-2,once,TRBD1,TRBV14,CASSHRQGAGYGYTF,TGTGCCAGCAGCCATAGACAGGGGGCTGGCTATGGCTACACCTTC
13,TRBJ1-5,-,-,TRBV11-2,CASSLGISQPQHF,TGTGCCAGCAGCTTAGGCATCAGTCAGCCCCAGCATTTT
17,TRBJ2-6,-,-,TRBV9,CASSPKQNVPGANVLTF,TGTGCCAGCAGCCCAAAACAAAACGTACCAGGGGCCAACGTCCTGACTTTC
15,TRBJ1-2,-,TRBD1,TRBV6-5,CASSPGQGIYYGYTF,TGTGCCAGCAGTCCCGGACAGGGGATATATTATGGCTACACCTTC
14,TRBJ2-3,-,TRBD1,TRBV19,CASSQHRGSDTQYF,TGTGCCAGTAGCCAACACAGGGGATCGGATACGCAGTATTTT
16,TRBJ2-1,-,TRBD2,TRBV7-6,CASSAQSSGSYNEQFF,TGTGCCAGCAGCGCCCAATCTAGCGGGTCCTACAATGAGCAGTTCTTC
14,TRBJ2-7,-,-,TRBV29-1,CSVKFSRTDYEQYF,TGCAGCGTTAAATTTTCGAGAACCGACTACGAGCAGTACTTC
15,TRBJ1-4,-,TRBD1,TRBV3-1/TRBV3-2,CASSQVSSGGEKLFF,TGTGCCAGCAGCCAAGTTTCGTCAGGGGGCGAAAAACTGTTTTTT
14,TRBJ2-1,once,-,TRBV5-1,CASSSQGPGGEQFF,TGCGCCAGCAGCTCCCAGGGTCCCGGTGGTGAGCAGTTCTTC
16,TRBJ2-2,-,-,TRBV5-6,CASRVRARAYTGELFF,TGTGCCAGCAGAGTCAGGGCCAGGGCTTACACCGGGGAGCTGTTTTTT
18,TRBJ2-3,-,TRBD2,TRBV7-2,CASSLRLGLAGGTDTQYF,TGTGCCAGCAGCTTACGACTCGGACTAGCGGGGGGAACAGATACGCAGTATTTT
14,TRBJ2-1,-,TRBD1,TRBV10-3,CAISATGGEDEQFF,TGTGCCATCAGCGCGACAGGGGGAGAAGATGAGCAGTTCTTC
15,TRBJ2-5,-,-,TRBV6-5,CASSPKGGAWETQYF,TGTGCCAGCAGCCCGAAGGGGGGGGCCTGGGAGACCCAGTACTTC
15,TRBJ1-2,-,TRBD1,TRBV9,CASSEGQVRSYGYTF,TGTGCCAGCAGCGAAGGACAGGTTAGGAGTTATGGCTACACCTTC
16,TRBJ2-1,once,TRBD2,TRBV3-1/TRBV3-2,CASSQALAGGQNEQFF,TGTGCCAGCAGCCAGGCACTAGCGGGGGGCCAGAATGAGCAGTTCTTC
14,TRBJ2-1,-,TRBD1,TRBV7-9,CASSLSTGVYEQFF,TGTGCCAGCAGCTTATCGACAGGGGTCTATGAGCAGTTCTTC
15,TRBJ2-5,once,-,TRBV5-1,CASSSSTGSGETQYF,TGCGCCAGCAGCTCTAGCACCGGGTCCGGGGAGACCCAGTACTTC
13,TRBJ1-5,-,-,TRBV10-3,CAISGGENQPQHF,TGTGCCATCAGTGGTGGAGAAAATCAGCCCCAGCATTTT
13,TRBJ1-1,once,-,TRBV12-3/TRBV12-4,CASSLWGGTEAFF,TGTGCCAGCAGTTTATGGGGGGGTACTGAAGCTTTCTTT
12,TRBJ1-2,-,-,TRBV2,CASSPWLDGYTF,TGTGCCAGCAGTCCCTGGCTCGATGGCTACACCTTC
14,TRBJ2-5,once,-,TRBV11-1,CASSFGTWMETQYF,TGTGCCAGCAGCTTTGGGACTTGGATGGAGACCCAGTACTTC
13,TRBJ1-2,-,-,TRBV5-4,CASSGPNNYGYTF,TGTGCCAGCAGCGGCCCCAATAACTATGGCTACACCTTC
16,TRBJ1-1,-,-,TRBV9,CASSGTPGGVHTEAFF,TGTGCCAGCAGCGGGACCCCGGGAGGAGTCCACACTGAAGCTTTCTTT
13,TRBJ1-2,-,TRBD1,TRBV6-5,CASSSPGQYGYTF,TGTGCCAGCAGTTCTCCGGGACAGTATGGCTACACCTTC
14,TRBJ1-3,-,-,TRBV6-5,CASSKVARGNTIYF,TGTGCCAGCTCCAAGGTAGCGCGTGGAAACACCATATATTTT
15,TRBJ2-5,-,-,TRBV9,CASRSQGLAQETQYF,TGTGCCAGCAGGTCGCAGGGACTCGCACAAGAGACCCAGTACTTC